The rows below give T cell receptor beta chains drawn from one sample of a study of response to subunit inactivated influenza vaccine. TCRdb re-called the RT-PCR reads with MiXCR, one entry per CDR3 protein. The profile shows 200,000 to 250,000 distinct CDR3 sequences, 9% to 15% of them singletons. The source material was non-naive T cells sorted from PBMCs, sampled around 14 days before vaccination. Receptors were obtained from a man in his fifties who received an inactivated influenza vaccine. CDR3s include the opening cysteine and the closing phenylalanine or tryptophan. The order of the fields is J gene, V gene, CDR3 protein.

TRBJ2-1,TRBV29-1,CSVVPWGSYNEQFF
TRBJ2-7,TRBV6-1,CASRRLAGIYEQYF
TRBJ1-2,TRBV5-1,CASSLGSTAGYTF
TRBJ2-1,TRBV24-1,CATSDNSDVYNEQFF
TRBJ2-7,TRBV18,CASSPPGQGDEEQYF
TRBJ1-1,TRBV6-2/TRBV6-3,CATTQGTEAFF
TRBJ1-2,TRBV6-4,CASSPPKGTERNYGYTF
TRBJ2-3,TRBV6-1,CASRRGRGSGDTQYF
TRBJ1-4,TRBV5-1,CASSFCSGTGQEKLFF
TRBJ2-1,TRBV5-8,CASSLGLSSYNEQFF
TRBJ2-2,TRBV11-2,CASSNRAGGANTGELFF
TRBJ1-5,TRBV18,CASSPMSGGSSSNQPQHF
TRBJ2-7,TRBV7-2,CASSSGFWGVTSYEQYF
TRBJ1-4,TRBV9,CASSGGNSVTTNEKLFF
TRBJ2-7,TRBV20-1,CSATGGSYEQYF
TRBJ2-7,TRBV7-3,CASSSGLQNEQYF
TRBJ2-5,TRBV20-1,CSAATGRNEETQYF
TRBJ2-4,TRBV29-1,CSVVSGVAKNIQYF
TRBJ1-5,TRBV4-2,CASSQDGQTVGSQPQHF
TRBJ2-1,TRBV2,CASSAGTFINEQFF
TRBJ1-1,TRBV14,CASSQVLGTEAFF
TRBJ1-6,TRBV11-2,CASSSTGTGGATYNSPLHF
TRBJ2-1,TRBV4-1,CASSQDQSGTSSYNEQFF
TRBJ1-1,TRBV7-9,CASRGGDTEAFF
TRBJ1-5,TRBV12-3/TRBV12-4,CASSSGLSNQPQHF
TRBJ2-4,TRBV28,CASSSGTSLAKNIQYF
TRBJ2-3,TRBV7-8,CASSLVNGYYTDTQYF
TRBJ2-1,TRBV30,CAWRMGQGYEQFF
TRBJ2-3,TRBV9,CASSSGGGFTQYF
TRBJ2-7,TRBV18,CASSASGPEQYF
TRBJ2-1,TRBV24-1,CATKSGRDHNEQFF
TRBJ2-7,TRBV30,CAWSAGREYSEQYF
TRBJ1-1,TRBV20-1,CSARSPVVEAFF
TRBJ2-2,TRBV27,CASSQTRAGTGELFF
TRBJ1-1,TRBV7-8,CASSLAYRNTEAFF
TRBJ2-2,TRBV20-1,CSAPYPNTGELFF
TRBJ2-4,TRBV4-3,CASSQDPAGEDIQYF
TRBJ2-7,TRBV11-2,CASSETGTVYEQYF
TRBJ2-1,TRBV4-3,CASSQDPGGNEQFF
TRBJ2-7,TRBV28,CASSQRLAGSYEQYF
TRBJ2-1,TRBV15,CATSRDQLADEQFF
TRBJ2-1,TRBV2,CASSEAGGGTAADEQFF
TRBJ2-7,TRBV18,CASSPGRDYEQYF
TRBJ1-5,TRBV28,CASSPTAGLNQPQHF
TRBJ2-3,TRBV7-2,CASSSSGGAEGTQYF
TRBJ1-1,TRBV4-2,CASSQDAQPGHQNTEAFF
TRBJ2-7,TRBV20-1,CSARDIYRVPQYF
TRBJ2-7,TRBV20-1,CSAGAYEQYF
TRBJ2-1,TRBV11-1,CASSLRAWTVNNEQFF
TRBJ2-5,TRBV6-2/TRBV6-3,CASSRLVLETQYF
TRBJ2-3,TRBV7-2,CASSLSMSITDTQYF
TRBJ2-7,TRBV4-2,CASSPRGSPTSGRGSYEQYF
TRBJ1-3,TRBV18,CASSLTGQPGNTIYF
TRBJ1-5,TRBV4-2,CASSQDGSGISHF
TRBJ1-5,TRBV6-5,CASSYSMSGYQPQHF
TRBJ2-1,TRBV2,CASSDLVSRVEQFF
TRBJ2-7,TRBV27,CASSLSSVGEQYF